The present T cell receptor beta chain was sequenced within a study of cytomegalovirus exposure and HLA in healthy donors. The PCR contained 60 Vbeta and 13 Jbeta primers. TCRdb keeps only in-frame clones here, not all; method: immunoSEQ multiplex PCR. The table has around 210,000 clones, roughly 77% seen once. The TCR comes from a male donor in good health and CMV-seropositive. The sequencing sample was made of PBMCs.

CDR3 coding DNA: TGTGCCAGCAGTCCGGGACAGTTAATGAACATTCAGTACTTC. It yields the protein CASSPGQLMNIQYF. This sequence joins TRBV28 and TRBJ2-4; 7 bases align to TRBD1. Germline values: CDR1 MDHEN, CDR2 SYDVKM. The CDR3 covers 14 residues. V dropped 5 bases and J dropped 7; count of bases not matched to a gene: 8.